These 5 T cell receptor beta chains came from one sample sequenced in a study of blood T cell repertoires in COVID-19. The method was immunoSEQ multiplex PCR; TCRdb's version includes in-frame clones alone and lacks a portion of them. The sample has 200,000 to 250,000 clones, approximately 84% seen once; the top ten hold roughly 2.3%. The specimen sequenced was peripheral blood. These receptors were taken from a woman aged 60-70 years with acute or convalescent COVID-19.

This rearrangement joins TRBV7-9 to TRBJ2-1; TRBD2 aligns across 8 bases. The length of the CDR3 is 18 residues. V trimming: 5 bases; J trimming: 3 bases; junction bases outside the gene matches: 15. Germline V gives CDR1 SEHNR, CDR2 FQNEAQ (reference sequence). CDR3 bases: TGTGCCAGCAGCCAAGGGCCAGCGGGGGCCCAGGGCTACAATGAGCAGTTCTTC. Translating gives CASSQGPAGAQGYNEQFF.

The chain combines TRBV30 with TRBJ1-1; D gene uncertain. Germline CDR1 GTSNPN, CDR2 SVGIG (reference sequence). The CDR3 is made up of 12 amino acids. With 5 bases removed from V and 8 bases from J, the gap between germline ends came to 15 bases. CDR3 residues: CAWGPEAKEAFF. CDR3 coding DNA: TGTGCCTGGGGGCCTGAGGCGAAAGAAGCTTTCTTT.

The chain has TRBV12-3 or TRBV12-4 and TRBJ1-2; TRBD1 might be the D (6 bases). The CDR3 runs to 13 residues. The ends were cut back, 5 bases at V and 8 bases at J, with 15 bases in the middle. CDR3: CASSPRDTQGYTF. The CDR3 DNA reads TGTGCCAGCAGTCCCCGGGACACACAAGGCTACACCTTC.

The gene calls are TRBV11-3 and TRBJ2-2; 9 bases line up with TRBD2. CDR3 size: 16 residues. The germline V gene has CDR1 SGHNT and CDR2 YENEEA. The trim removed 1 base at V and 6 bases at J, leaving 6 bases unmatched. The CDR3 here is CASSLVLAGRAGELFF. The CDR3 DNA reads TGTGCCAGCAGCTTAGTCCTAGCGGGGCGGGCCGGGGAGCTGTTTTTT. Complete variable domain (other parts from reference TRBV11-3 and TRBJ2-2): EAGVVQSPRYKIIEKKQPVAFWCNPISGHNTLYWYLQNLGQGPELLIRYENEEAVDDSQLPKDRFSAERLKGVDSTLKIQPAELGDSAVYLCASSLVLAGRAGELFFGEGSRLTVL.

The chain joins TRBV5-8 to TRBJ2-2; 7 bases map to TRBD1. The junction had 10 bases not matched to a gene; V was cut back by 1 base and J by 7 bases. Germline-derived CDR1 and CDR2 are SGHTS and YDEGEE. This CDR3 region has 16 residues. Written as DNA, the CDR3 is TGTGCCAGCAGCTTGACCGGGACAGAAATAGGCGGGGAGCTGTTTTTT. It encodes CASSLTGTEIGGELFF.